Listed below are T cell receptor beta chains from one sample, sequenced in a study of CD8+ T cells in alopecia areata. Method: immunoSEQ multiplex PCR; TCRdb's copy keeps in-frame clones and lacks some. This table has more than 150,000 clones, 40% to 55% appearing once. The sample in question was CD8+ T cells sorted from blood, obtained around week 53, from a patient treated with tofacitinib. Receptor source: a human donor with alopecia areata. The CDR3 runs from the conserved cysteine through the conserved F or W. A D gene is named only where the DNA matches it firmly. Where a row states a size, it is once, few, many or the class of an expanded clone; other rows omit it.

cdr3_aa cdr3_nt v_call clone_size d_call j_call
CASSLSGTGGYVNGYTF TGTGCCAGCAGTTTATCGGGGACAGGGGGGTACGTGAATGGCTACACCTTC TRBV27 . TRBD1 TRBJ1-2
CASSLMGQYNSPLHF TGCGCCAGCAGCCTAATGGGACAGTATAATTCACCCCTCCACTTT TRBV5-1 . TRBD1 TRBJ1-6
CAWSPVYNSPLHF TGTGCCTGGAGTCCAGTCTATAATTCACCCCTCCACTTT TRBV30 once . TRBJ1-6
CASSLERRDTLWPQHF TGTGCCAGCAGCTTGGAACGAAGGGACACCCTGTGGCCCCAGCATTTT TRBV5-4 . . TRBJ1-5
CASIVGTNTGELFF TGTGCCAGCATAGTAGGGACGAACACCGGGGAGCTGTTTTTT TRBV6-1 few . TRBJ2-2
CASSEGLTGELFF TGTGCCAGCTCCGAGGGGCTTACCGGGGAGCTGTTTTTT TRBV6-4 many . TRBJ2-2
CSVTSTDTQYF TGCAGCGTTACTAGCACAGATACGCAGTATTTT TRBV29-1 few . TRBJ2-3
CASSEWGADQPQHF TGTGCCAGCAGTGAATGGGGGGCGGATCAGCCCCAGCATTTT TRBV6-1 . . TRBJ1-5
CASSLTVPPYEQYF TGTGCCAGCAGTTTAACCGTGCCCCCCTACGAGCAGTACTTC TRBV27 . . TRBJ2-7
CASSGTNDEQYF TGTGCCAGCAGTGGGACGAACGACGAGCAGTACTTC TRBV2 . . TRBJ2-7
CAWSVRGGTGGINQPQHF TGTGCCTGGAGTGTACGGGGAGGGACAGGGGGCATTAATCAGCCCCAGCATTTT TRBV30 . TRBD1 TRBJ1-5
CAISAVNDEKLFF TGTGCCATCAGTGCGGTTAATGATGAAAAACTGTTTTTT TRBV10-3 few . TRBJ1-4
CASTSDRANEQYF TGTGCCAGCACATCCGACAGGGCGAACGAGCAGTACTTC TRBV11-2 . TRBD1 TRBJ2-7
CASRLTGSYNSPLHF TGTGCCAGTAGGCTGACGGGCTCTTATAATTCACCCCTCCACTTT TRBV19 . . TRBJ1-6
CASSRDRDVYEQYF TGTGCCAGCAGCCGGGACAGGGATGTCTACGAGCAGTACTTC TRBV5-6 . TRBD1 TRBJ2-7
CASSQGPGTGAYEQYF TGTGCCAGCAGCCAAGGTCCCGGGACGGGGGCCTACGAGCAGTACTTC TRBV14 few . TRBJ2-7
CASSQAQGVVNEQFF TGTGCCAGCAGCCAAGCACAGGGCGTTGTAAATGAGCAGTTCTTC TRBV14 few . TRBJ2-1
CASRGTGGEEETQYF TGTGCCAGCAGAGGGACAGGGGGAGAGGAGGAGACCCAGTACTTC TRBV5-4 few TRBD1 TRBJ2-5
CASSPGTPQPQHF TGTGCCAGCAGCCCCGGGACGCCGCAGCCCCAGCATTTT TRBV27 . . TRBJ1-5
CASSSVLAKNIQYF TGTGCCAGCAGTTCAGTATTAGCCAAAAACATTCAGTACTTC TRBV27 . . TRBJ2-4
CASSFLGPGGYTF TGTGCCAGCAGCTTCTTGGGGCCGGGGGGCTACACCTTC TRBV5-6 . . TRBJ1-2
CASRAGQWNYTF TGTGCCAGCAGGGCGGGACAGTGGAACTACACCTTC TRBV2 . TRBD1 TRBJ1-2
CSVEYRGSYGYTF TGCAGCGTTGAATACAGGGGCAGTTATGGCTACACCTTC TRBV29-1 . TRBD1 TRBJ1-2
CASSNYDYGYTF TGTGCCAGCAGCAATTACGACTATGGCTACACCTTC TRBV5-6 . . TRBJ1-2
CASSYEGASYGYTF TGTGCCAGCAGTTACGAGGGGGCATCCTATGGCTACACCTTC TRBV6-6 . TRBD1 TRBJ1-2
CSVSHGSSYEQYF TGCAGCGTCTCTCACGGGTCCTCCTACGAGCAGTACTTC TRBV29-1 . . TRBJ2-7
CASSEPGQGSYEQYF TGTGCCAGTAGTGAACCGGGACAGGGATCCTACGAGCAGTACTTC TRBV19 . TRBD1 TRBJ2-7
CASSQDASGEKETQYF TGCGCCAGCAGCCAAGACGCTAGCGGGGAGAAAGAGACCCAGTACTTC TRBV4-3 . TRBD2 TRBJ2-5
CSAAGKSNYEQYF TGCAGCGCAGCAGGAAAATCAAACTACGAGCAGTACTTC TRBV29-1 . . TRBJ2-7
CATRGMNTEAFF TGTGCGACCAGGGGCATGAACACTGAAGCTTTCTTT TRBV10-3 . . TRBJ1-1
CASSYGQIYEQYF TGTGCCAGCAGTTACGGCCAGATCTACGAGCAGTACTTC TRBV6-5 . . TRBJ2-7
CASSPAGIGYGYTF TGTGCCAGCAGCCCGGCGGGTATTGGCTATGGCTACACCTTC TRBV7-9 . . TRBJ1-2
CASSETEVETQYF TGTGCCAGCAGTGAAACGGAGGTGGAGACCCAGTACTTC TRBV2 . . TRBJ2-5
CAWSSRGGAYEQYF TGTGCCTGGAGTTCTCGCGGGGGTGCCTACGAGCAGTACTTC TRBV30 . TRBD2 TRBJ2-7
CSARESREQYF TGCAGTGCTAGAGAAAGCCGCGAGCAGTACTTC TRBV20-1 few . TRBJ2-7